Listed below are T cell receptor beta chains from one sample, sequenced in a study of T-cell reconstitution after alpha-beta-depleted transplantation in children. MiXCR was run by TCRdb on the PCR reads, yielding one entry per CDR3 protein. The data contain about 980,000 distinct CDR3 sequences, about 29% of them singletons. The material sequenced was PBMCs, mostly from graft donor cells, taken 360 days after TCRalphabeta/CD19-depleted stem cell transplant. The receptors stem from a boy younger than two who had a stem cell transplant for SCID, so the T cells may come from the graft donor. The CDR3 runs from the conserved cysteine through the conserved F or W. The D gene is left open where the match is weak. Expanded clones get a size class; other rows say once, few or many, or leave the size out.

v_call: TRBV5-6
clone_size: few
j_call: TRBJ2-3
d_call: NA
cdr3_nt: TGTGCCAGCAGCCGACAGATAGCTAGCACAGATACGCAGTATTTT
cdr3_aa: CASSRQIASTDTQYF

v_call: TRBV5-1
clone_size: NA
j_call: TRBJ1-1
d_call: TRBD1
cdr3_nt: TGCGCCAGCAGCTTGGATAAGGGGGCCACTGAAGCTTTCTTT
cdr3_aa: CASSLDKGATEAFF

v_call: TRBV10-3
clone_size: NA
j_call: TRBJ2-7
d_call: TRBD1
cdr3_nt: TGTGCCATCAGTGAGTCGTGGACAGGGGTCTCCTACGAGCAGTACTTC
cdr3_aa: CAISESWTGVSYEQYF

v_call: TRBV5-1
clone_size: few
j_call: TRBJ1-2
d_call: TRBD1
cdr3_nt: TGCGCCAGCAGCGCGGGACAGGGCCAATATGGCTACACCTTC
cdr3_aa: CASSAGQGQYGYTF

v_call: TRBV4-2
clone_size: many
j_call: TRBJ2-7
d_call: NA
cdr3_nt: TGTGCCAGCAGCCAAGATGGCTCCTACGAGCAGTACTTC
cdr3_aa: CASSQDGSYEQYF

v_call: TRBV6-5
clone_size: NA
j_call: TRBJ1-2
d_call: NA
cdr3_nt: TGTGCCAGCAGTTACCTGAAGAATTATGGCTACACCTTC
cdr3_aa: CASSYLKNYGYTF

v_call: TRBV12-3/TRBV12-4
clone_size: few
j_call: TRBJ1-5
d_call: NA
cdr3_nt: TGTGCCAGCAGTTTAGCGGGGGGTCATCAGCCCCAGCATTTT
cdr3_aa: CASSLAGGHQPQHF

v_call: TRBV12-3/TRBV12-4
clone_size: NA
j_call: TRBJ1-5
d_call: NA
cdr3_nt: TGTGCCAGCAGTTCACGCCCCAGGGCAGGAAGCAATCAGCCCCAGCATTTT
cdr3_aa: CASSSRPRAGSNQPQHF

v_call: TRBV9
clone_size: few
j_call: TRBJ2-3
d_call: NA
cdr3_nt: TGTGCCAGCAGCGTCCAGCCCCTCTGGACAGATACGCAGTATTTT
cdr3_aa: CASSVQPLWTDTQYF

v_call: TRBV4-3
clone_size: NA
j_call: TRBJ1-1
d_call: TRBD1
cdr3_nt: TGCGCCAGCAGCCACGTGGCAGGGGGCACTGAAGCTTTCTTT
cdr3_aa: CASSHVAGGTEAFF

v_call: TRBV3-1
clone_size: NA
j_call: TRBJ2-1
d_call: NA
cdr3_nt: TGTGCCAGCAGGCTTGCTACGTGGGGGTATGACAATGAGCAGTTCTTC
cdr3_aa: CASRLATWGYDNEQFF

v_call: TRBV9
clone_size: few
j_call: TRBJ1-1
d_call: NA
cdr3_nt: TGTGCCAGCAGCGGGGGGATTGTGAACACTGAAGCTTTCTTT
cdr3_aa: CASSGGIVNTEAFF

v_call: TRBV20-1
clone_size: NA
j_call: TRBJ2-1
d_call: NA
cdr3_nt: TGCAGTGCGAGAAGGTACGGGGGGCGGATCGATGAGGAGTTCTTC
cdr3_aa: CSARRYGGRIDEEFF

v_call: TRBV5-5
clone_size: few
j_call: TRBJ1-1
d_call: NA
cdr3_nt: TGTGCCAGCAGCTTGCCAAAAACGAACACTGAAGCTTTCTTT
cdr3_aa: CASSLPKTNTEAFF

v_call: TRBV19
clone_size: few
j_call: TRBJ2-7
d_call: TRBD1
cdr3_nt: TGTGCCAGTAGCCGACAGGGACGCTCCTACGAGCAGTACTTC
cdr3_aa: CASSRQGRSYEQYF

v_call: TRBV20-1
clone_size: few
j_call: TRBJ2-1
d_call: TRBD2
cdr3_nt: TGCAGTGCTAGAGATCGGACTAGCGGGGGGCTTTACAATGAGCAGTTCTTC
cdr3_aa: CSARDRTSGGLYNEQFF

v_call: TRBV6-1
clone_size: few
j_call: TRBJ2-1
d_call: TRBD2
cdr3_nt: TGTGCCAGCGGGCGGGGACTAGCGGGGGGGGCACAGTTCTTC
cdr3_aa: CASGRGLAGGAQFF

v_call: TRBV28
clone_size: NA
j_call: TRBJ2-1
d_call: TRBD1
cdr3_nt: TGTGCCAGCAGTCCCCGGGACAGTGGAATGGGTGAGCAGTTCTTC
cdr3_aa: CASSPRDSGMGEQFF

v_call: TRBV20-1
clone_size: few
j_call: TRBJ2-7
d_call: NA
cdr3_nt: TGCAGTGCTCCTCTTCGGGACCTGGGCTACGAGCAGTACTTC
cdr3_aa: CSAPLRDLGYEQYF

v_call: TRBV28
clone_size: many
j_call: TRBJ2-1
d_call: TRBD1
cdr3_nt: TGTGCCACCGGAACGGACAGGGCCAATGAGCAGTTCTTC
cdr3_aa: CATGTDRANEQFF

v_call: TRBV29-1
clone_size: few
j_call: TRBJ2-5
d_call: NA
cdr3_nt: TGCAGCGTTGACGAGACCCAGTACTTC
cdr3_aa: CSVDETQYF

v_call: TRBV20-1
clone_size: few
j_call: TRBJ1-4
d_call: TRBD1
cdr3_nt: TGCAGTGCTAGGGACAGGGCCGACCGCGATGAAAAACTGTTTTTT
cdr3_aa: CSARDRADRDEKLFF

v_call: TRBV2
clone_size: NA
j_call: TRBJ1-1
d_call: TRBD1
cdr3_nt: TGTGCCAGCAGTGAAATTGCAGGGGGCGCCCGGACTGAAGCTTTCTTT
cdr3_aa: CASSEIAGGARTEAFF

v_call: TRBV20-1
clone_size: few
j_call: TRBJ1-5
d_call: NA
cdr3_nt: TGCAGTGCCACCTCGGGGGGGTCCGATCAGCCCCAGCATTTT
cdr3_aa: CSATSGGSDQPQHF

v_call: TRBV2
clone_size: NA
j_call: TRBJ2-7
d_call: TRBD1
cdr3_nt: TGTGCCAGCAGGGCGGACAGGGTAGCTCCCTACGAGCAGTACTTC
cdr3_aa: CASRADRVAPYEQYF

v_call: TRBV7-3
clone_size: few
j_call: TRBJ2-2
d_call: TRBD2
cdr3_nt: TGTGCCAGCAGCTTAACGGCTAGCGGGGGGAACACCGGGGAGCTGTTTTTT
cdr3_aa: CASSLTASGGNTGELFF

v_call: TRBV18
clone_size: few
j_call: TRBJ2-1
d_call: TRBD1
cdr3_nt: TGTGCCAGCTCCCTCAGACAGGGAAATGAGCAGTTCTTC
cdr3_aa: CASSLRQGNEQFF

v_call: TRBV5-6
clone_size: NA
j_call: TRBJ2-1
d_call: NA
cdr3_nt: TGTGCCAGCAGCGCACTCAAATCGAGCTCCTACAATGAGCAGTTCTTC
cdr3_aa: CASSALKSSSYNEQFF

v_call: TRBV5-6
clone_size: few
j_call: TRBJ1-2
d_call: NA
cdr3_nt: TGTGCCAGCAGCCCCCGGGACACCCGATTCTATGGCTACACCTTC
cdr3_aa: CASSPRDTRFYGYTF

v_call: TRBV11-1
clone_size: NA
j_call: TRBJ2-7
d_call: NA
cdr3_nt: TGTGCCAGCAGCTCCCACAGGCTCTACGAGCAGTACTTC
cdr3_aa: CASSSHRLYEQYF

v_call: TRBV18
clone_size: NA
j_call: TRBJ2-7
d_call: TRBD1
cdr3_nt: TGTGCCAGCTCACCACCCGAGACAGGGCCCTACGAGCAGTACTTC
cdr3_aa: CASSPPETGPYEQYF

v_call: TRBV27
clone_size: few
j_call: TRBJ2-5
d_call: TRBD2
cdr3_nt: TGTGCCAGCAGTTTAGATTCGGGACTAGCGGTACGGACCCAGTACTTC
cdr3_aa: CASSLDSGLAVRTQYF

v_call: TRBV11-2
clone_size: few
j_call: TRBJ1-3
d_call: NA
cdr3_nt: TGTGCCAGCAGATCCCACAGTGGCACCATATATTTT
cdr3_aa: CASRSHSGTIYF

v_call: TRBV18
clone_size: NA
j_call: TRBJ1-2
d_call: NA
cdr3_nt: TGTGCCAGCTCACCGGCAGGGACCTATGGCTACACCTTC
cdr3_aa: CASSPAGTYGYTF

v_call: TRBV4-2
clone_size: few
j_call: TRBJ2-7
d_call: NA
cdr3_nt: TGTGCCAGCAGCCTACTTAACCTCCAGGGTAGCTCCTACGAGCAGTACTTC
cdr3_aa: CASSLLNLQGSSYEQYF

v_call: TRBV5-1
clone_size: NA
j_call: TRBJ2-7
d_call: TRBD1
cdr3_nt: TGCGCCAGCAGCTTTAGGGCAGGGGGACGCGAGCAGTACTTC
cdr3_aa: CASSFRAGGREQYF

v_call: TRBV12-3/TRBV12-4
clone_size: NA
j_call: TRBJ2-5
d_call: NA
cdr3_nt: TGTGCCAGCAGCAGCAGCGGCCAAGAGACCCAGTACTTC
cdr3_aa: CASSSSGQETQYF

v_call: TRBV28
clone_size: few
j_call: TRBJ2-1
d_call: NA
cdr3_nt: TGTGCCAGCAGTTTAGGGGTCCGCTCCTACAATGAGCAGTTCTTC
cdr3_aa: CASSLGVRSYNEQFF

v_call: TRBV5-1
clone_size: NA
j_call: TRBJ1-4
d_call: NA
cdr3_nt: TGCGCCAGCAGCTTGCTGGGAGGAGGAGAAAAACTGTTTTTT
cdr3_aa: CASSLLGGGEKLFF

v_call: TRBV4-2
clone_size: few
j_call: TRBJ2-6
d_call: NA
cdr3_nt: TGTGCCAGCAGCCAAGAGGGCACTTACTCTGGGGCCAACGTCCTGACTTTC
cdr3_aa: CASSQEGTYSGANVLTF

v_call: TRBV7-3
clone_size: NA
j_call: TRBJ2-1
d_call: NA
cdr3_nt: TGTGCCAGCAGCTTAAAGGGCTCTAGGGGCGGGCGGTACAATGAGCAGTTCTTC
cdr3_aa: CASSLKGSRGGRYNEQFF

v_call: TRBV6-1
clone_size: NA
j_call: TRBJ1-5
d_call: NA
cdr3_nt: TGTGCCAGCAGACGGGACGCTAGCAATCAGCCCCAGCATTTT
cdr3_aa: CASRRDASNQPQHF